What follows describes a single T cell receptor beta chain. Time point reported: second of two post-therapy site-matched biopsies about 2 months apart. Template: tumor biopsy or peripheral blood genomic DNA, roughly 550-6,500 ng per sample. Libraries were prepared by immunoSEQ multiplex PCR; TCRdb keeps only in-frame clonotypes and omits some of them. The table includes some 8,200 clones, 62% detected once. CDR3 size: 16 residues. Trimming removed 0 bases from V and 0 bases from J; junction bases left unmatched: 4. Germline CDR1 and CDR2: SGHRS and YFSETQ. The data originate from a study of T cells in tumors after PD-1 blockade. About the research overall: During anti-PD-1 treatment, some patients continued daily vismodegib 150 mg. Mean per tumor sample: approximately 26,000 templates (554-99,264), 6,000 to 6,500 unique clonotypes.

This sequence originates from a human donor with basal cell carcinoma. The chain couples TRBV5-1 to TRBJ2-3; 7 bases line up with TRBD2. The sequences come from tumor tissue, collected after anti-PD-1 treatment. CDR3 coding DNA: TGCGCCAGCAGCTTGGCGTCTAGCGGAAGCACAGATACGCAGTATTTT. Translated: CASSLASSGSTDTQYF.